This T cell receptor (beta chain) was observed in a study of T cell responses to AZD1222 COVID-19 vaccine. Some second doses came at about 4 weeks and others at about 12 weeks; these were pooled. Trimming stripped 5 bases from V and 5 bases from J, with 12 bases between. Per germline, CDR1 SGHTA and CDR2 FQGNSA. The CDR3 has 13 residues. Generated by immunoSEQ multiplex PCR, the TCRdb table keeps only in-frame clones and is missing some. The sample contains 130,000 to 150,000 clones, approximately 89% of which appear only once. With regard to this clone: Its antigen is not known.

Study-wide findings and caveats: Baseline seropositivity characterized only six AZD1222 recipients. Mostly white British, mostly female donors; authors suggested clonal diversity may be underestimated. Nearly half of spike-specific TCRs reportedly target variant regions that are unmutated in the B.1.351 and B.1.1.7 variants.

The TCR originated in an adult who received the AZD1222 COVID-19 vaccine. This chain links TRBV7-2 with TRBJ1-1; D is uncertain. Sequences were derived from peripheral blood, sampled 28 days after the second AZD1222 dose. The DNA for the CDR3 is TGTGCCAGCAGCCCCCTAACCTGGACTGAAGCTTTCTTT. This sequence encodes CASSPLTWTEAFF.